This record looks at one T cell receptor (beta chain) sequence and its context. The clone's antigen remains unknown. There are no base qualities to consult, and no much larger clone falls within one base. The trial excluded patients who had a history of autoimmune disease or were on systemic immunosuppression. Peripheral blood for TCR sequencing was drawn from every dose cohort at baseline, at cycle 4 day 1 and at cycle 7 day 1. Samples came from an open-label, multicenter, first-in-human phase I dose-escalation trial of ivuxolimab. The trial enrolled adults with locally advanced or metastatic head and neck squamous cell, hepatocellular, melanoma or renal cell carcinoma. Before TCR sequencing, CD4+ T cells and CD8+ T cells from peripheral blood were sorted into separate populations. Genomic DNA was isolated from the sorted cells so that the TCRbeta CDR3 region could be sequenced. The immunoSEQ Assay was used to sequence the TCRbeta CDR3 regions. As stored in TCRdb, this immuneACCESS dataset retains in-frame rearrangements with V and J assigned. A fraction of the clones does not appear; measured against another copy, unresolved V genes explain less than half of the discrepancy, and the remainder lacks a known reason. For this sample the table gives around 100,000 clones, of which 95% to 96% were detected only once. Of the sample, around 2.2% is held by the ten largest clones.

This sample was taken from a study of OX40 agonist ivuxolimab in advanced cancers. Concerning the study at large: Ivuxolimab was a fully human IgG2 agonistic monoclonal antibody targeting the costimulatory receptor OX40 (CD134). Partial responses occurred in three dose-escalation patients: two with cutaneous melanoma and one with hepatocellular carcinoma. The point of sequencing TCRbeta in the periphery was to test whether ivuxolimab changed TCR sequence diversity and drove clonal T-cell expansion. The paper reports the monotherapy dose-escalation portion (N of about 52 patients) of the phase I ivuxolimab trial. Prior anti-PD-1, anti-PD-L1 or anti-CTLA-4 therapy was permitted, and checkpoint inhibitors had been received by approximately 39% of dose-escalation patients. Intravenous ivuxolimab was administered to patients every 2 weeks at six dose levels: 0.01, 0.1, 0.3, 1.5, 3 and 10 mg/kg. In the dose-escalation cohort, approximately 80% of patients were male, and the mean age was 60 years with a range of about 20 to 79. Of the approximately 50 dose-escalation patients, hepatocellular carcinoma was present in some 19, melanoma in approximately 15, renal cell carcinoma in 9 and head and neck cancer in 9. What the work shows at the level of the full study, not this receptor alone: Clonal expansion of both CD4+ and CD8+ blood T cells was observed from baseline to week 6 at doses 0.1 to 3.0 mg/kg. After ivuxolimab, expanded clones were on average more numerous among CD8+ T cells than among CD4+ T cells. In partial responders in the 0.1-3.0 mg/kg groups, normalized peripheral clonal expansion was found to be among the lowest, especially among CD8+ T cells. Low levels of normalized T-cell clonal expansion were also seen in some patients who did not respond. The antigen specificity of the peripheral T cells that underwent clonal expansion was not determined.

The trim is 8 bases for V and 8 bases for J, with a gap of 21 bases between the germline ends. From the cysteine up to the phenylalanine, the CDR3 has a length of 14 residues. The only DNA kept is the CDR3, 42 bases in frame from the first base. The germline V gene supplies CDR1 SGHTA and CDR2 FQGTGA. This clonotype was sampled from an adult with an advanced solid tumor such as melanoma, head and neck, liver or kidney cancer. Here the chain combines TRBV7-3 and TRBJ1-2; the D gene is unclear. The sample here was CD4+ or CD8+ T cells sorted from blood, taken in a trial of the OX40 agonist ivuxolimab. In nucleotide form, the sequence is TGTGCCAGCGCACCTAGTGCGGGGATCCAGGGCTACACCTTC. Its coded protein is CASAPSAGIQGYTF. Here the CDR3 is joined to the reference TRBV7-3 and TRBJ1-2 genes, and the full variable domain is: GAGVSQTPSNKVTEKGKYVELRCDPISGHTALYWYRQSLGQGPEFLIYFQGTGAADDSGLPNDRFFAVRPEGSVSTLKIQRTERGDSAVYLCASAPSAGIQGYTFGSGTRLTVV.